A single sample gave rise to the 2 T cell receptor beta chains below, sequenced in a study of graft-versus-host responses after intestinal transplantation. Lymphocytes (intraepithelial and lamina propria) were released by processing the graft tissue. The method was immunoSEQ multiplex PCR; TCRdb's version includes in-frame clones alone and lacks a portion of them. The sample carries about 15,000 clones, around 77% recorded once. Sequences were derived from ileum tissue, sampled approximately 450 days after intestinal transplant. These receptor sequences come from a human patient who received an intestinal transplant, so some T cells may come from the graft donor.

The V call is TRBV9, the J call TRBJ2-3; TRBD2 matches at 8 bases. V lost 0 bases and J lost 7; bases outside the gene matches: 4. There are 14 residues in the CDR3. CDR1 and CDR2 from the germline V gene are SGDLS and YYNGEE. The CDR3 sequence is CASSVGSGAYTQYF. For the CDR3, the DNA is TGTGCCAGCAGCGTAGGTAGCGGGGCGTATACGCAGTATTTT.

The chain recombines TRBV11-3 with TRBJ1-2; 7 bases align to TRBD1. The trim removed 5 bases at V and 8 bases at J, leaving 11 bases unmatched. This CDR3 spans 14 amino acids. CDR1 SGHNT and CDR2 YENEEA come from the germline V gene. CDR3 protein: CASSRTGGVEGYTF. The CDR3, as DNA: TGTGCCAGCAGCCGGACAGGAGGGGTGGAGGGCTACACCTTC.